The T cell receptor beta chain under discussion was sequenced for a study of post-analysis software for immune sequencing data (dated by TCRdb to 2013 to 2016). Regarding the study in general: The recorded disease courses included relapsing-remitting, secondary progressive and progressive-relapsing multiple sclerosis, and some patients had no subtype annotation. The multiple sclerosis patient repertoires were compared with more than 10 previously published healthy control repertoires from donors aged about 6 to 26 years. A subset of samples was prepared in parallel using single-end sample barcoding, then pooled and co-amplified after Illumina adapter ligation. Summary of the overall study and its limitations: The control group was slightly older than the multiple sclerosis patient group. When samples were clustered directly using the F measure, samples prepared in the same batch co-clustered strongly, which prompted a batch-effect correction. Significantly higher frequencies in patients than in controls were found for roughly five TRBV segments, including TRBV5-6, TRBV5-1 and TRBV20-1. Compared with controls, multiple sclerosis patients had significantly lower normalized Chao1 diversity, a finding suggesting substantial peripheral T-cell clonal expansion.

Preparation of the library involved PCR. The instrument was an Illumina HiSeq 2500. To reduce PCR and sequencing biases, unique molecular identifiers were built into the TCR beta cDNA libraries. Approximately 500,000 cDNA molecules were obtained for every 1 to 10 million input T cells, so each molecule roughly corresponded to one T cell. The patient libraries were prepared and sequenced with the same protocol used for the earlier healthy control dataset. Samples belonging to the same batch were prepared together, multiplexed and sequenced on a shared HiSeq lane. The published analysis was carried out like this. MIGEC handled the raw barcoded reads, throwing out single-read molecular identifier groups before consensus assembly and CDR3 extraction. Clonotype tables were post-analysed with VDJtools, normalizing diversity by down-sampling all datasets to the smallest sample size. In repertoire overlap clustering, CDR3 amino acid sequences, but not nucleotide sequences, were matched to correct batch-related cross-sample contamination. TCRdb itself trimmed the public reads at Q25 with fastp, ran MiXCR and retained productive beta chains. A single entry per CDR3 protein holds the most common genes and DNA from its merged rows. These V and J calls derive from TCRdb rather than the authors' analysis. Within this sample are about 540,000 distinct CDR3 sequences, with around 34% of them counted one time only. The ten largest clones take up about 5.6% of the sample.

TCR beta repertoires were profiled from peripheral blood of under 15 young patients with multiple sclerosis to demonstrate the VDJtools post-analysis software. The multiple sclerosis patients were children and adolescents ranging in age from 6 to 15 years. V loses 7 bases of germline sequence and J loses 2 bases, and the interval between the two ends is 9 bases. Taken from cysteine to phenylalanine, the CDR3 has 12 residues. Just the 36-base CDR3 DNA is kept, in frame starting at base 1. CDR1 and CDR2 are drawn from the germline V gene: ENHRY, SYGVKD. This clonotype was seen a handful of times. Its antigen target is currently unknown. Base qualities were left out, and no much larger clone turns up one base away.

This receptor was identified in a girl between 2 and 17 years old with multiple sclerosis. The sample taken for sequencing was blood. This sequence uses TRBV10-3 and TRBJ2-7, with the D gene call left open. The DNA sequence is TGTGCCATCAAGGACGGGCCCTACGAGCAGTACTTC. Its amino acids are CAIKDGPYEQYF.